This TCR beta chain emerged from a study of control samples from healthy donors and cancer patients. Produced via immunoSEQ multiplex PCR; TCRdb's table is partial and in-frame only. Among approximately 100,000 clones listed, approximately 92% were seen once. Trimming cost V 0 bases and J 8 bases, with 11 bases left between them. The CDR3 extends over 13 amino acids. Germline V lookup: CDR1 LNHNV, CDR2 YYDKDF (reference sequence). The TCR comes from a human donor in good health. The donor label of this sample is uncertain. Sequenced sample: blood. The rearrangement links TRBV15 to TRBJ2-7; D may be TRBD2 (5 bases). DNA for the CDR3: TGTGCCACCAGCAGAGATCCGAACGGGAAGCAGTACTTC. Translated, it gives CATSRDPNGKQYF. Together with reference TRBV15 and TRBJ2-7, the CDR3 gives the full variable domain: DAMVIQNPRYQVTQFGKPVTLSCSQTLNHNVMYWYQQKSSQAPKLLFHYYDKDFNNEADTPDNFQSRRPNTSFCFLDIRSPGLGDTAMYLCATSRDPNGKQYFGPGTRLTVT.